Below are 2 T cell receptor beta chains sequenced from a single sample in a study of control samples from healthy donors and cancer patients. Clones were read by immunoSEQ multiplex PCR, and TCRdb kept only the in-frame ones, dropping some. The data hold around 140,000 clones, with 85% to 95% observed a single time. Sequencing was done on a sample of blood. These receptor sequences come from a middle-aged man in good health.

J is TRBJ2-5 and V is TRBV7-9; D perhaps matches TRBD2 (6 bases). The CDR3 consists of 14 residues. V was clipped by 5 bases and J by 5 bases, with 15 bases between them. Germline-derived CDR1 and CDR2 are SEHNR and FQNEAQ (reference sequence). This chain's CDR3 is CASSRDSQRETQYF. CDR3 DNA sequence: TGTGCCAGCAGCCGGGACTCCCAAAGGGAGACCCAGTACTTC.

This sequence joins TRBV28 and TRBJ2-7, with 11 bases fitting TRBD2. V was pared by 6 bases and J by 2 bases, with 3 bases of the junction left unmatched. Germline CDR1 reads MDHEN; CDR2 reads SYDVKM. This CDR3 is 14 amino acids long. Here the CDR3 DNA reads TGTGCCAGCAGAGGGACTAGCGGCGCCTACGAGCAGTACTTC. This encodes CASRGTSGAYEQYF.